Listed below are T cell receptor beta chains from one sample, sequenced in a study of blood T cell repertoires in COVID-19. Sequencing used immunoSEQ multiplex PCR; TCRdb keeps in-frame clones, though not all of them. The sample includes roughly 75,000 clones, roughly 80% of them seen just once. Input material: peripheral blood. Receptors originate from a man in his 70s with acute or convalescent COVID-19. The CDR3 runs from the conserved cysteine through the conserved F or W. Only part of the rows carry a size: once, few, many, or a class if the clone is expanded.

j_call v_call clone_size cdr3_aa
TRBJ2-1 TRBV5-4 - CASVGGGQDEQFF
TRBJ2-7 TRBV6-2/TRBV6-3 - CASSLAGAYEQYF
TRBJ1-1 TRBV9 - CASSRWTGSTEAFF
TRBJ1-2 TRBV7-3 - CASSEQGARGYTF
TRBJ2-5 TRBV6-5 - CASSMGLAGTETQYF
TRBJ2-2 TRBV7-3 few CASSLGTSSRAGELFF
TRBJ1-1 TRBV12-5 - CASGWYPGTGVWGEAFF
TRBJ2-1 TRBV11-3 once CASSTRQGINEQFF
TRBJ2-2 TRBV5-4 - CASSLGAGYAGELFF
TRBJ1-1 TRBV4-2 few CASSQDRGLRTEAFF
TRBJ1-6 TRBV27 - CASSLGGVGGYNSPLHF
TRBJ2-2 TRBV19 - CATKGTGGTGELFF
TRBJ1-4 TRBV19 - CASSMEGTLNEKLFF
TRBJ1-2 TRBV2 - CASSQGPGQLYGYTF
TRBJ1-2 TRBV5-4 - CASSFGGAGNYGYTF
TRBJ2-2 TRBV27 - CASIHRFTGELFF
TRBJ2-5 TRBV10-1 - CASSFDSQETQYF
TRBJ1-2 TRBV28 - CASSLYGGQSYGYTF
TRBJ2-2 TRBV19 - CASSTYRGSTGELFF
TRBJ2-1 TRBV7-9 - CASSRPTSDEQFF
TRBJ2-5 TRBV5-4 - CASTDKGGETQYF
TRBJ1-2 TRBV7-3 - CASSLTGDSQSNYGYTF